Detailed here is one T cell receptor (beta chain). The CDR3 runs 13 residues. Trimming removed 2 bases from V and 3 bases from J, with 8 bases in between. The V gene's germline CDR1 is SNHLY and CDR2 FYNNEI. This record belongs to a study of blood T cell repertoires in COVID-19. Produced via immunoSEQ multiplex PCR; TCRdb's table is partial and in-frame only. The profile shows 450,000 or so clones, 80% to 90% of them singletons. The source of this sequence is a man aged 18 to 35 with COVID-19, enrolled during active disease. The sequencing sample was made of peripheral blood. The V call is TRBV2, the J call TRBJ2-7; a possible D gene is TRBD1 (5 bases). This CDR3 is CASSEQGYYEQYF. DNA of the CDR3: TGTGCCAGCAGTGAACAGGGATACTACGAGCAGTACTTC.